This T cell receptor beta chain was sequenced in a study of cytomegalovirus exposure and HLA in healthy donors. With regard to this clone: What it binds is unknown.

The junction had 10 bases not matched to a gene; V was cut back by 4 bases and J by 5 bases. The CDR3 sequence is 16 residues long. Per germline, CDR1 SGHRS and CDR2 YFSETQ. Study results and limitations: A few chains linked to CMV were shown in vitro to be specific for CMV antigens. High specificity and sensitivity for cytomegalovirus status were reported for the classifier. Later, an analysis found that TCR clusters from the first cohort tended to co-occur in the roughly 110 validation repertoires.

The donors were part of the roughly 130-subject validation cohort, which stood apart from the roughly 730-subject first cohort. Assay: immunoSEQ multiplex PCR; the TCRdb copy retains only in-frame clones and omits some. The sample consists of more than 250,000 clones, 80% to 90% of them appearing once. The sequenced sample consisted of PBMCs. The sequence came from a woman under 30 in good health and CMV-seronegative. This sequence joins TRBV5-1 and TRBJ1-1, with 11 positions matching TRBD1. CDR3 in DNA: TGCGCCAGCAGCCGTGGACAGGGGGCCCTCGGGACTGAAGCTTTCTTT. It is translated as CASSRGQGALGTEAFF.